This is a list of T cell receptor beta chains from one sample in a study of OX40 agonist ivuxolimab in advanced cancers. Assay used: immunoSEQ multiplex PCR; TCRdb lists only in-frame clones, some missing. The sample lists fewer than 70,000 clones; roughly 87% were seen once. This sample comprised CD4+ or CD8+ T cells sorted from blood, obtained in a trial of the OX40 agonist ivuxolimab. Receptor source: an adult with an advanced solid tumor such as melanoma, head and neck, liver or kidney cancer. CDR3s include the opening cysteine and the closing phenylalanine or tryptophan. The D gene is left open where the match is weak. The listing skips clone size in some rows; elsewhere it reads once, few, many or a size class.

CDR3 | DNA | V | D | size | J
CASSLDSKNTEAFF | TGTGCCAGCAGCTTGGACAGTAAGAACACTGAAGCTTTCTTT | TRBV4-2 | - | - | TRBJ1-1
CASSYEGASPDF | TGTGCCAGCAGTTACGAGGGGGCGAGCCCCGACTTC | TRBV6-5 | TRBD1 | - | TRBJ2-7
CAISRGTNQPQHF | TGTGCCATCAGCCGGGGCACCAATCAGCCCCAGCATTTT | TRBV10-3 | - | - | TRBJ1-5
CASSLMTSSIGNEQFF | TGCGCCAGCAGCTTAATGACCTCCTCCATAGGTAATGAGCAGTTCTTC | TRBV5-1 | - | once | TRBJ2-1
CASRPTGGTDTQYF | TGTGCCAGCAGGCCAACAGGGGGGACAGATACGCAGTATTTT | TRBV6-5 | TRBD1 | - | TRBJ2-3
CASIPPWGGGYGYTF | TGTGCCAGTATTCCACCTTGGGGTGGAGGCTATGGCTACACCTTC | TRBV19 | - | - | TRBJ1-2
CASSLASSLQTQYF | TGTGCCAGCAGCTTAGCTTCTTCTCTGCAGACCCAGTACTTC | TRBV7-2 | - | - | TRBJ2-5
CASSYRYSYEQYF | TGTGCCAGCAGTTACAGATACTCCTACGAGCAGTACTTC | TRBV6-5 | - | - | TRBJ2-7
CATSLTTGTNYEQYF | TGTGCCACCTCGCTCACAACAGGCACCAACTACGAGCAGTACTTC | TRBV19 | - | - | TRBJ2-7
CASRGDTYNSPLHF | TGTGCCAGTAGAGGGGACACCTATAATTCACCCCTCCACTTT | TRBV19 | - | - | TRBJ1-6
CASSVQGGHGYTF | TGTGCCAGTAGTGTCCAGGGGGGGCATGGCTACACCTTC | TRBV19 | TRBD1 | - | TRBJ1-2
CASKDRPSNTGELFF | TGTGCCAGCAAGGACAGGCCCTCGAACACCGGGGAGCTGTTTTTT | TRBV2 | TRBD1 | - | TRBJ2-2
CASSRTGVEYF | TGTGCCAGCAGTCGGACAGGAGTGGAGTACTTC | TRBV5-6 | TRBD1 | - | TRBJ2-7
CASSLLETQYF | TGCGCCAGCAGCTTGTTAGAGACCCAGTACTTC | TRBV5-1 | - | - | TRBJ2-5
CASSLFVGETQYF | TGTGCCAGCAGCTTATTCGTGGGGGAGACCCAGTACTTC | TRBV11-2 | - | - | TRBJ2-5
CASSGRTRETQYF | TGTGCCAGCAGTGGCCGGACCCGAGAGACCCAGTACTTC | TRBV25-1 | - | - | TRBJ2-5
CASSETGVGGTEAFF | TGTGCCAGCAGTGAGACGGGGGTAGGCGGCACTGAAGCTTTCTTT | TRBV6-1 | - | - | TRBJ1-1
CASRITGRGDTQYF | TGTGCCAGCAGGATAACAGGGAGGGGAGATACGCAGTATTTT | TRBV25-1 | - | - | TRBJ2-3